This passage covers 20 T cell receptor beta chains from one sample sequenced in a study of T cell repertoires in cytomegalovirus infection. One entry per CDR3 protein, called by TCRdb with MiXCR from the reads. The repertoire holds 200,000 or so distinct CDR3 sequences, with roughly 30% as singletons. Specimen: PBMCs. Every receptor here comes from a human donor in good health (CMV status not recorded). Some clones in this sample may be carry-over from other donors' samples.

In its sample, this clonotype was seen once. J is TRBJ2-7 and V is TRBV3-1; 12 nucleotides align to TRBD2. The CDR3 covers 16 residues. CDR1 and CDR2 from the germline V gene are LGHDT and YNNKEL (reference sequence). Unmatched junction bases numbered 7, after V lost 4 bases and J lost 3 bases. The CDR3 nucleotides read TGTGCCAGCAGCCGGGGAGGACTAGCGGGATTCTACGAGCAGTACTTC. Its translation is CASSRGGLAGFYEQYF.

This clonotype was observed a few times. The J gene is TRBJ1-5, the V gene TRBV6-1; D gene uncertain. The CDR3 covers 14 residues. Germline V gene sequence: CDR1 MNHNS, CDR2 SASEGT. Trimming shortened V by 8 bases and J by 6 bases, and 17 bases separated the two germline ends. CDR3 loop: CASQEVRGGQPQHF. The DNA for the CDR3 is TGTGCCAGCCAAGAAGTCCGGGGAGGTCAGCCCCAGCATTTT.

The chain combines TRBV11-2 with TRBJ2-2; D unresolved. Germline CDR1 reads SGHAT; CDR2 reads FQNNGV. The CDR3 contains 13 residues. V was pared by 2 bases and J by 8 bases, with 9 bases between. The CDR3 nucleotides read TGTGCCAGCAGCTTAAGTCGGGCAGGGGAGCTGTTTTTT. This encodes CASSLSRAGELFF.

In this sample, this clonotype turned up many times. CDR3 amino acids: CASSPGQKNEKLFF. CDR3 bases: TGTGCCAGCAGCCCCGGACAGAAAAATGAAAAACTGTTTTTT. V usage is TRBV7-2 and J usage is TRBJ1-4, with D possibly matching TRBD1 (6 bases). Trimming shortened V by 5 bases and J by 5 bases, and 12 bases separated the two germline ends. Germline assignment: CDR1 SGHTA and CDR2 FQGNSA. CDR3 size: 14 residues.

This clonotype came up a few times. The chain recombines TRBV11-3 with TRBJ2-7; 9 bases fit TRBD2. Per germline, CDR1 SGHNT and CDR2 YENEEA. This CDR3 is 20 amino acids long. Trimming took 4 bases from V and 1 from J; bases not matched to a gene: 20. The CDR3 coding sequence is TGTGCCAGCAGCTCAAAATTCCACACACCTAGCGGGGAAAGGTCCTACGAGCAGTACTTC. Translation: CASSSKFHTPSGERSYEQYF.

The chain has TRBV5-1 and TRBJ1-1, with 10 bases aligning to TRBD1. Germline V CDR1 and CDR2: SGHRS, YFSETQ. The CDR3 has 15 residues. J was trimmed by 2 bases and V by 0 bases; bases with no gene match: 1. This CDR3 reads CASSLGDRGNTEAFF. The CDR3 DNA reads TGCGCCAGCAGCTTGGGGGACAGGGGAAACACTGAAGCTTTCTTT.

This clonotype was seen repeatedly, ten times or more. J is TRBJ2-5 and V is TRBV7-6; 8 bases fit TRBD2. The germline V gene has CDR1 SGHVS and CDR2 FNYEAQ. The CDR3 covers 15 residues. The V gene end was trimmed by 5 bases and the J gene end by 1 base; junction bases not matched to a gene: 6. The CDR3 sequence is CASSPLRGGQETQYF. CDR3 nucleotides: TGTGCCAGCAGCCCCCTCCGGGGGGGCCAAGAGACCCAGTACTTC.

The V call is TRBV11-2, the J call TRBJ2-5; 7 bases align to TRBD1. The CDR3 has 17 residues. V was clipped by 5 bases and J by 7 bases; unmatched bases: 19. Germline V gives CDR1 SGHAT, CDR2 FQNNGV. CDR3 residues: CASSLWRGPPPGGTQYF. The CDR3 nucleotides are TGTGCCAGCAGCCTGTGGCGAGGGCCGCCACCAGGGGGGACCCAGTACTTC. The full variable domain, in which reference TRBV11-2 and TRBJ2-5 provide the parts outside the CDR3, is EAGVAQSPRYKIIEKRQSVAFWCNPISGHATLYWYQQILGQGPKLLIQFQNNGVVDDSQLPKDRFSAERLKGVDSTLKIQPAKLEDSAVYLCASSLWRGPPPGGTQYFGPGTRLLVL.

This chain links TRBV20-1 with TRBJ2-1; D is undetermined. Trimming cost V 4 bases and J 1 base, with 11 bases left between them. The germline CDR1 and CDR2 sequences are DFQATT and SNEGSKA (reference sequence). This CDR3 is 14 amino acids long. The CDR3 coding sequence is TGCAGTGCTATACGGACCGGGTCCTACAATGAGCAGTTCTTC. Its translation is CSAIRTGSYNEQFF.

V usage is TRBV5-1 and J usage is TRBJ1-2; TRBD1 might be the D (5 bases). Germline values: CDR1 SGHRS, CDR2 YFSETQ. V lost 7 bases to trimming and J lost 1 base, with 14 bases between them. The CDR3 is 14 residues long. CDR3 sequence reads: CASSTDQINYGYTF. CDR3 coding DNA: TGCGCCAGCTCGACAGACCAAATTAACTATGGCTACACCTTC.

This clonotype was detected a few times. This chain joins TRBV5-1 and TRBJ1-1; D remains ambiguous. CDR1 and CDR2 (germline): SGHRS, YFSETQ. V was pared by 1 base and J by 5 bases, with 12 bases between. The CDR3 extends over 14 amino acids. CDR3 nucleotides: TGCGCCAGCAGCTTGACCCTCGGGAGGACTGAAGCTTTCTTT. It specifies CASSLTLGRTEAFF.

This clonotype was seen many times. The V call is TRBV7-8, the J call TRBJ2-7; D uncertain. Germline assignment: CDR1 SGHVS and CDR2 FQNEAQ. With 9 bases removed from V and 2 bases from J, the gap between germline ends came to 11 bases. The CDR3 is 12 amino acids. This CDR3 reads CASMTTPYEQYF. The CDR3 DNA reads TGTGCCAGTATGACAACGCCCTACGAGCAGTACTTC.

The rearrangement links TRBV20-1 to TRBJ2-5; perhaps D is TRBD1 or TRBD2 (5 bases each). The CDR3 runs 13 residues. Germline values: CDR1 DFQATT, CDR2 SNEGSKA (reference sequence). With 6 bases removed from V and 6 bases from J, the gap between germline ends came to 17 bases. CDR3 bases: TGCAGTGCCTTATCGAGGGGCGCACAGACCCAGTACTTC. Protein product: CSALSRGAQTQYF.

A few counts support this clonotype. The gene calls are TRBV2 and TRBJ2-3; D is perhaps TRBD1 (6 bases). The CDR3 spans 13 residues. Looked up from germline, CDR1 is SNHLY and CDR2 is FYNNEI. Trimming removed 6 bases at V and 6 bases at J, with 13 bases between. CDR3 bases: TGTGCCAGCAGCCTTGGACAGTCCGATACGCAGTATTTT. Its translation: CASSLGQSDTQYF. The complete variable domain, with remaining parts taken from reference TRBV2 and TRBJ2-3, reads EPEVTQTPSHQVTQMGQEVILRCVPISNHLYFYWYRQILGQKVEFLVSFYNNEISEKSEIFDDQFSVERPDGSNFTLKIRSTKLEDSAMYFCASSLGQSDTQYFGPGTRLTVL.

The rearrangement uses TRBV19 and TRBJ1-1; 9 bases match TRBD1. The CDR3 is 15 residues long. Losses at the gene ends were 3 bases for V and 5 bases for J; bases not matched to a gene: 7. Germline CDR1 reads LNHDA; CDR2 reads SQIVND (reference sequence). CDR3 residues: CASSISGTGNTEAFF. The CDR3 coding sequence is TGTGCCAGTAGTATCTCCGGGACAGGGAATACTGAAGCTTTCTTT.

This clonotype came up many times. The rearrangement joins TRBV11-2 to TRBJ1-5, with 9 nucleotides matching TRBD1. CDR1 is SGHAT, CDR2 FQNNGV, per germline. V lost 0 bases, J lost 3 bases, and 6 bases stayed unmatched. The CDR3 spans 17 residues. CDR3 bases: TGTGCCAGCAGCTTAGATTACCGACAGGGGGACAATCAGCCCCAGCATTTT. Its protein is CASSLDYRQGDNQPQHF.

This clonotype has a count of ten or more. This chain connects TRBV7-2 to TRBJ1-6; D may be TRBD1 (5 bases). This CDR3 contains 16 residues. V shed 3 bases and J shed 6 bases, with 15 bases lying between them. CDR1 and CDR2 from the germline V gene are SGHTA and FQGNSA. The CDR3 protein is CASSLPGGGGNSPLHF. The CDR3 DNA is TGTGCCAGCAGCTTGCCTGGGGGGGGAGGTAATTCACCCCTCCACTTT.

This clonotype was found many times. CDR3 sequence: CASIFRVAQETQYF. The CDR3 DNA is TGTGCCAGCATTTTCAGGGTGGCCCAAGAGACCCAGTACTTC. V is TRBV7-2 and J is TRBJ2-5; a possible D gene is TRBD1 (5 bases). V was trimmed by 7 bases and J by 1 base, leaving 13 bases between them. Germline-derived CDR1 and CDR2 are SGHTA and FQGNSA. The CDR3 extends over 14 amino acids.

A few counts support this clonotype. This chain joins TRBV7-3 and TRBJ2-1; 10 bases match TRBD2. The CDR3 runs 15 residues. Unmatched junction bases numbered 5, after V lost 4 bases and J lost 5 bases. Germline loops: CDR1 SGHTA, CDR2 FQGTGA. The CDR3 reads CASSSGLAVNNEQFF. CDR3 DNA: TGTGCCAGCAGCTCAGGACTAGCGGTAAACAATGAGCAGTTCTTC.

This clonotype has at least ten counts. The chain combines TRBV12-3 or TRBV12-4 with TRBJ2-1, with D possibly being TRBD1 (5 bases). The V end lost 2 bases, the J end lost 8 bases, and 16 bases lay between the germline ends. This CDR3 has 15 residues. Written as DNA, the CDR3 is TGTGCCAGCAGTTTAACAGGCCAGGGTATCGATGAGCAGTTCTTC. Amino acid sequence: CASSLTGQGIDEQFF.